This TCR beta chain was recorded in a study of cytomegalovirus exposure and HLA in healthy donors (dated by TCRdb to between 2016 and 2019). Turning to the overall study: An earlier analysis of about 530 of the donors reported approximately 280 Gb of sequence data and around 120 million unique TCR beta sequences obtained from about 170 million T cells. Around 300 gigabases of sequencing data and 70 million to 85 million unique TCR sequences were included in an early release covering over 600 HLA-typed donors. The genetic ancestry cluster associated with self-reported Caucasian donors included around 76% of the roughly 360 genotyped donors. The aim of the study was to test whether cataloging public T cell receptors could identify signatures of past pathogen exposure. The T cell repertoires of around 730 subjects were profiled by immunosequencing and related to cytomegalovirus serostatus. In addition to the first cohort of approximately 670 subjects, a separate validation cohort of over 90 different subjects was used. High-throughput TCR immunosequencing, statistical association of individual TCRs with disease status, and machine learning were combined to predict cytomegalovirus infection status. A later analysis re-examined previously published TCR beta repertoires from over 500 donors and added high-resolution HLA genotyping to investigate patterns of TCR occurrence. The later analysis used no new phenotypic data to find candidate immune exposures, relying instead on TCR beta sequences and their occurrence across donors. An earlier analysis of around 580 of the donors used high-throughput TCR beta sequencing to judge whether each TCR beta V gene segment behaved as functional or pseudogenic. Alongside the repertoire data, information on donor age, sex, ethnicity and CMV serostatus was compiled. Genome-wide SNP genotypes for about 55% of the 666 donors were used in a later genetic analysis, which treated that subset as a discovery cohort. Every repertoire in the discovery cohort had been generated on one and the same sequencing platform. Both class I and class II loci were covered by HLA typing, at four-digit resolution. The number of donors typed differed by locus, with about 629-630 for A, B, C, DRB1 and DQB1, around 500 for DQA1, approximately 570 for DPA1, and around 430 for DPB1. About five DR-DQ haplotypes were treated as single units for association and clustering because of strong linkage in the cohort. Across about 370 genotyped donors of the cohort, an average of approximately 240,000 unique TCR beta nucleotide sequences per donor were sequenced, and roughly 18% of those sequences were non-productive.

Library preparation used the immunoSEQ multiplex PCR assay. For the multiplex PCR, a mixture combining 60 forward primers for TCR Vbeta segments and 13 reverse primers for TCR Jbeta segments was used. The CDR3 region of rearranged TCR beta genes was amplified from genomic DNA by a multiplex PCR assay. On the Illumina HiSeq System, the amplified TCR beta libraries were sequenced as 87-base-pair reads. For the original study's pipeline: In a later analysis, tens of millions of unique TCR beta chains were counted across the 650 to 700 repertoires, and about 10 million of these chains were shared by at least two donors. Raw reads were error-corrected and collapsed into unique sequences by a nearest-neighbor algorithm in which closely related sequences were merged to remove PCR and sequencing errors. To assign V, D and J gene segments, CDR3 sequences were aligned to IMGT reference sequences. For a sequence to be retained, at least a six-nucleotide match to both a V gene segment and a J gene segment was required. A rearrangement counted as productive if the CDR3 had no stop codons and remained in frame with V and J, and every other rearrangement counted as non-productive. Following IMGT convention, CDR3 was defined as the stretch from the second conserved V-encoded cysteine up to the conserved J-encoded phenylalanine. The earlier analysis of a few hundred of the donors excluded sequences that lacked an unambiguous match to a single V gene segment. In an earlier analysis of 587 of the donors, a V segment was called functional when productive rearrangements were above 56.7%, and segregating when the standard deviation between donors exceeded 5%. A statistical classification framework was built to diagnose cytomegalovirus status from the catalog of TCR beta chain sequences. In a later analysis, TCR nucleotide sequences were compared against IMGT/GENE-DB human TR gene sequences so that V and J genes could be assigned. Using the TCRdist pipeline, a later analysis assigned CDR3 sequences along with most-parsimonious VDJ recombination scenarios. A later analysis defined each TCR beta chain by its CDR3 amino acid sequence plus V-gene family, and excluded reads lacking a unique V-gene family. To address suspected cross-contamination and a sequencing artifact, a later analysis removed 450 to 700 highly shared, low-generation-probability nucleotide sequences. For each public chain, a later analysis derived a clonal expansion index from normalized ranks of inferred template counts within each repertoire. In a later analysis, generation probabilities were computed using a VDJ recombination model fitted to out-of-frame rearrangements, and the results were checked against IGoR. A later analysis scored TCR-TCR, TCR-HLA and TCR-CMV co-occurrence with hypergeometric tests, applying a repertoire-size bias correction to TCR pairs. False discovery rates were estimated in a later analysis by permuting HLA or CMV assignments 20 times. In a later analysis, co-occurring TCRs were grouped with DBSCAN, and TCRdist sequence similarity was added when clustering was performed within HLA-allele-positive subsets. Co-occurrence clustering excluded repertoires with fewer than 30,000 or more than 120,000 public chains, plus five with anomalous nucleotide sharing. Not all clones reach the TCRdb copy of this immuneACCESS table, which keeps in-frame sequences only. Checked studies attribute under half of the gap to unresolved V genes and leave the rest unexplained. That table gives V, J and clone size, and the DNA gave D and trimming. A total of 200,000 to 250,000 clones appear in this sample, approximately 87% of them only once. The ten largest clones capture 1% to 1.5% of the sample.

From the germline V gene, CDR1 is SGDLS and CDR2 is YYNGEE. V drops 1 base and J drops 0 bases, leaving 11 bases in between. The CDR3 holds 16 amino acids from the cysteine to the phenylalanine. Kept here is only the CDR3 DNA, which spans 48 bases and is read in frame from base 1. In total, approximately 610 healthy bone marrow donors made up the cohort. At the time of sampling, every cohort member was nominally healthy, though immune exposures that went unrecorded were likely present. CMV serostatus was positive for 250 to 300 and negative for about 50% of the roughly 700 cohort members, and was not recorded for this donor. Each donor provided a peripheral blood sample, and peripheral blood mononuclear cells were used for TCR beta sequencing. Genomic DNA was extracted from the blood cell samples with the Qiagen DNeasy Blood Extraction Kit. What the work shows at the level of the full study, not this receptor alone: When HLA alleles, especially DR and DQ, strongly co-occurred, TCR associations were difficult to assign to individual alleles. According to a later analysis, parvovirus B19, influenza, CMV and Epstein-Barr virus appeared linked to several top co-occurrence clusters. The study listed approximately 150 TCR beta chains as associated with cytomegalovirus. Some IMGT-functional V segments, including TRBV6-2 and TRBV6-3, could not be told apart with the 87-base-pair reads, so those segments were excluded. A later analysis found that TCR association rates varied across HLA loci, with DRB1 alleles showing the most associated TCRs and HLA-C alleles the fewest. In an earlier analysis of under 600 of the donors, most TCR beta V segments were observed in productive rearrangements about 90% or about 30% of the time, broadly matching IMGT annotations. Linkage disequilibrium might explain the correlated functional status among segregating V segments, but an unknown experimental factor could not be ruled out. Some 15 rarely observed V segments, including chromosome 9 orphons, were excluded from the earlier analysis of a few hundred of the donors because counts were too low. A further reported finding was that TCR beta sequences accurately predicted the HLA-A and HLA-B alleles for most subjects in the first cohort. A later analysis associated approximately 17,000 TCR beta sequences with specific HLA alleles at a false discovery rate of 0.05. The only immune exposure information available for the cohort was CMV serostatus. Only TCR beta chains were sequenced in this cohort, and the absence of alpha or paired-chain data limited detectable features. Presence/absence analyses assumed roughly uniform sequencing depth across donors, an assumption that may not hold. An association between a missense DCLRE1C variant and V-gene and J-gene trimming of TCR beta chains was found in a later genetic analysis and replicated in an independent cohort. The sequencing pipeline was judged likely to have produced a cluster of highly shared sequence variants as a technical artifact. Because some donors lacked HLA typing at each locus, the association tests relied only on the typed subset. A later analysis found that HLA-associated TCR beta chains were more clonally expanded and had lower generation probabilities than equally common non-associated chains. The classifier was reported to diagnose cytomegalovirus status with high specificity and sensitivity in both the original and validation cohorts. While some public TCRs were present in many individuals, most TCR sequences turned up only very rarely across donors. In a later analysis, most CMV-associated TCR beta chains were found to appear HLA-restricted, with HLA associations seemingly driven largely by CMV exposure. In vitro tests confirmed that a few of the cytomegalovirus-associated TCR beta chains recognize cytomegalovirus antigens. A later genetic analysis reported fewer N-insertions in productive TCRs among donors in an Asian-associated ancestry cluster than the roughly 640-donor mean. The authors suggested that the approach could potentially be extended to other disease states and immunological phenotypes.

On this clone itself: The specificity of this receptor is unknown. No qualities accompany the bases; no much larger clone lies one base away.

This receptor was identified in a human donor in good health. Recombination joined TRBV9 with TRBJ1-3; the D gene is possibly TRBD1, with 5 bases matching. The sample was PBMCs. The CDR3 reads as follows: CASSVLGQNSGNTIYF. The DNA is TGTGCCAGCAGCGTACTGGGGCAGAACTCTGGAAACACCATATATTTT.